These 9 T cell receptor beta chains originate from one sample sequenced in a study of identical twins. One entry per CDR3 protein results from TCRdb running MiXCR on the 5' RACE reads. The sample shows roughly 220,000 distinct CDR3 sequences, approximately 5.9% of them seen only once. The sample also formed part of further work on T cells expressing NK-cell markers.

The material sequenced was CD8+ T cells sorted from blood. The source is a woman younger than 30 in good health.

Many counts were recorded for this clonotype. The rearrangement joins TRBV7-3 to TRBJ2-6, with D perhaps matching TRBD1 or TRBD2 (5 bases each). Deletions cut 1 base from V and 2 bases from J, with 24 bases between. This CDR3 has 21 residues. Germline assignment: CDR1 SGHTA and CDR2 FQGTGA. The CDR3 bases are TGTGCCAGCAGCTTAAAAGGGCCGGGGCCGTCTAGGGTAGCTGGGGCCAACGTCCTGACTTTC. Translated, it gives CASSLKGPGPSRVAGANVLTF.

This clonotype was seen repeatedly, ten times or more. The V and J genes are TRBV9 and TRBJ1-1; D is uncertain. From germline, CDR1 is SGDLS and CDR2 YYNGEE. V lost 0 bases to trimming and J lost 0 bases, with 6 bases between them. This CDR3 has 14 amino acids. The CDR3 reads CASSVGGVNTEAFF. The CDR3 DNA reads as TGTGCCAGCAGCGTAGGCGGAGTGAACACTGAAGCTTTCTTT.

This clonotype has at least ten counts. V usage is TRBV29-1 and J usage is TRBJ1-1; D is perhaps TRBD1 (5 bases). The CDR3 extends over 12 amino acids. CDR1 and CDR2 from the germline V gene are SQVTM and ANQGSEA. V lost 4 bases to trimming and J lost 6 bases, with 12 bases between them. Here the CDR3 DNA reads TGCAGCGTTGTGTCAGGGTGGCCTGAAGCTTTCTTT. As protein: CSVVSGWPEAFF.

This clonotype was picked up a small number of times. V gene TRBV11-2 combines with J gene TRBJ2-5; the D gene could be TRBD1 or TRBD2 (5 bases each). Germline V CDR1 and CDR2: SGHAT, FQNNGV. This CDR3 has 16 amino acids. V gave up 1 base and J gave up 6 bases, with 18 bases separating them. The CDR3 nucleotides read TGTGCCAGCAGCTTAGGCGTGGGACCAAGGCAAAAGACCCAGTACTTC. It translates to CASSLGVGPRQKTQYF. The whole variable domain, remainder taken from reference TRBV11-2 and TRBJ2-5, is EAGVAQSPRYKIIEKRQSVAFWCNPISGHATLYWYQQILGQGPKLLIQFQNNGVVDDSQLPKDRFSAERLKGVDSTLKIQPAKLEDSAVYLCASSLGVGPRQKTQYFGPGTRLLVL.

This clonotype was observed a handful of times. An end of the junction differs from the germline gene, which may be a read error. V gene TRBV13 combines with J gene TRBJ2-3, with 8 bases aligning to TRBD1. The CDR3 consists of 14 residues. Germline V gene data show CDR1 as PRHDT and CDR2 as FYEKMQ (reference sequence). CDR3 loop: CASSFQGASDTQYF. CDR3 DNA sequence: TGTGCCAGCAGCTTTCAGGGGGCATCAGATACACAGTATTTT.

This clonotype showed up just a few times. The chain joins TRBV12-3 or TRBV12-4 to TRBJ2-6; no clear D. V was cut by 4 bases and J by 3 bases, with 16 bases left in between. This CDR3 comprises 17 residues. The CDR3 region has the DNA TGTGCCAGCAGTTCCTTGACCGAGTCTCGTGGGGCCAACGTCCTGACTTTC. It is translated as CASSSLTESRGANVLTF.

This clonotype was seen a handful of times. The gene calls are TRBV7-8 and TRBJ2-1; a possible D gene is TRBD2 (5 bases). The germline V and J ends were trimmed by 8 bases and 5 bases, with 16 bases remaining between them. The CDR3 spans 14 residues. Germline lookup yields CDR1 SGHVS and CDR2 FQNEAQ. The CDR3 loop is CASSRRVTNNEQFF. CDR3 bases: TGTGCCAGCTCAAGGCGGGTTACCAACAATGAGCAGTTCTTC.

This clonotype occurred many times. The chain couples TRBV7-9 to TRBJ1-1, with TRBD1 as a possible D gene (5 bases). Trimming shortened V by 1 base and J by 5 bases, and 14 bases separated the two germline ends. Germline values: CDR1 SEHNR, CDR2 FQNEAQ (reference sequence). The CDR3 length is 15 residues. CDR3 amino acids: CASSLVRGERTEAFF. For the CDR3, the DNA is TGTGCCAGCAGCTTAGTTCGGGGCGAGAGGACTGAAGCTTTCTTT.

The CDR3 loop is CASSQEIMETQYF. The CDR3 DNA sequence: TGCGCCAGCAGCCAAGAGATAATGGAGACCCAGTACTTC. This rearrangement joins TRBV4-3 to TRBJ2-5; D unclear. V gave up 0 bases and J gave up 5 bases, with 7 bases separating them. Germline V gene data show CDR1 as LGHNA and CDR2 as YSLEER. The CDR3 contains 13 residues.